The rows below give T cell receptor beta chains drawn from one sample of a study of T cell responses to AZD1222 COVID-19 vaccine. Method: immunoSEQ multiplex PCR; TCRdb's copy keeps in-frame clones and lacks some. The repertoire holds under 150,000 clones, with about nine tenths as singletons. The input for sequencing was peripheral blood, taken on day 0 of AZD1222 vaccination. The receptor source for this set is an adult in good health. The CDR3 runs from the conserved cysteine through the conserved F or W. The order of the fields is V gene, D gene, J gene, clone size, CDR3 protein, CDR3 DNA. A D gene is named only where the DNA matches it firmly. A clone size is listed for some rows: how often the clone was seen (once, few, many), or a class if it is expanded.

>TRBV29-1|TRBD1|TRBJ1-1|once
CSVVDRANTEAFF
TGCAGCGTTGTTGACAGGGCGAACACTGAAGCTTTCTTT
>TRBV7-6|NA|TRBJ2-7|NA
CASSLNRATYEQYF
TGTGCCAGCAGCCTCAACAGGGCGACCTACGAGCAGTACTTC
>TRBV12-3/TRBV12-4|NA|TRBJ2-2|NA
CASSKQGTGELFF
TGTGCCAGCAGTAAACAGGGAACCGGGGAGCTGTTTTTT
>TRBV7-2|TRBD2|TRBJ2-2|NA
CASSLVLAGGGGELFF
TGTGCCAGCAGCTTAGTTCTAGCGGGGGGCGGCGGGGAGCTGTTTTTT
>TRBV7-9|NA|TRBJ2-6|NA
CASSGSGANVLTF
TGTGCCAGCAGTGGCTCTGGGGCCAACGTCCTGACTTTC
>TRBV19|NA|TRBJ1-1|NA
CASQPIGTDNTEAFF
TGTGCCAGTCAACCAATAGGGACGGATAACACTGAAGCTTTCTTT
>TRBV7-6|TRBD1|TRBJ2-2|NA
CASSLMGQGASGELFF
TGTGCCAGCAGCTTAATGGGACAGGGGGCCTCCGGGGAGCTGTTTTTT
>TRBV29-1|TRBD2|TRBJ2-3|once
CSVDTLRGLAGADTQYF
TGCAGCGTTGATACGCTTAGGGGACTAGCGGGCGCAGATACGCAGTATTTT
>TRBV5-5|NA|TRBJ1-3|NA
CASSKESSGNTIYF
TGTGCCAGCAGTAAGGAGAGCTCTGGAAACACCATATATTTT
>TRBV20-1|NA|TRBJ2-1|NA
CSASLPSYNEQFF
TGCAGTGCTAGTCTACCCTCCTACAATGAGCAGTTCTTC
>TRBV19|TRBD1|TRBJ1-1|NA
CASRHFGGTGLNTEAFF
TGTGCCAGTAGGCATTTTGGGGGGACAGGATTGAACACTGAAGCTTTCTTT
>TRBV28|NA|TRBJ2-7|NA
CASQDRGDEQYF
TGTGCCAGCCAGGACAGAGGGGACGAGCAGTACTTC
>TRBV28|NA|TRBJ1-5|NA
CATAYSNQPQHF
TGTGCTACCGCTTATAGCAATCAGCCCCAGCATTTT
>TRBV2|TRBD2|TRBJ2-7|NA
CASSLRLAYEQYF
TGTGCCAGCAGTTTAAGACTAGCGTACGAGCAGTACTTC
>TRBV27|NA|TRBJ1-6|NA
CASSLSQYNSPLHF
TGTGCCAGCAGTTTAAGTCAGTATAATTCACCCCTCCACTTT
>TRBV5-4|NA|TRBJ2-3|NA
CASSSPSPVDTQYF
TGTGCCAGCAGCTCCCCTAGCCCGGTTGATACGCAGTATTTT
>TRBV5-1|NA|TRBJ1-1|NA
CASSLVAGSTEAFF
TGCGCCAGCAGCTTGGTGGCAGGGAGCACTGAAGCTTTCTTT
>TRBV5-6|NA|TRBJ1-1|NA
CASAGNTEAFF
TGTGCCAGCGCAGGGAACACTGAAGCTTTCTTT
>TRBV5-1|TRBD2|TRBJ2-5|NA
CASSLEIAGAGQTQYF
TGCGCCAGCAGCTTGGAAATAGCGGGAGCGGGTCAGACCCAGTACTTC
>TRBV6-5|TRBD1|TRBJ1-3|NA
CASSYDRGIGNTIYF
TGTGCCAGCAGTTACGACAGGGGAATTGGAAACACCATATATTTT
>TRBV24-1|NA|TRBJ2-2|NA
CATSDPDRGRSHTGELFF
TGTGCCACCAGTGATCCGGACCGTGGGAGGTCTCACACCGGGGAGCTGTTTTTT
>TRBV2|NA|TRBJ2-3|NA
CASRSQGGTDTQYF
TGTGCCAGCAGAAGCCAAGGGGGAACAGATACGCAGTATTTT
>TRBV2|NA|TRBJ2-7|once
CASSVLGEQYF
TGTGCCAGCAGTGTTCTTGGCGAGCAGTACTTC
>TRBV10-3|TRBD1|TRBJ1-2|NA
CAIRSTGQGSRYGYTF
TGTGCCATCAGGTCAACCGGACAGGGATCACGGTATGGCTACACCTTC
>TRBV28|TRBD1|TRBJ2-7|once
CASSLWGTHGTGGGLAYEQYF
TGTGCCAGCAGTTTATGGGGCACTCACGGGACAGGGGGCGGTTTGGCGTACGAGCAGTACTTC
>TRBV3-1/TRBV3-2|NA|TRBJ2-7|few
CASSQDRREPGNF
TGTGCCAGCAGCCAAGATCGCCGGGAACCCGGGAACTTC
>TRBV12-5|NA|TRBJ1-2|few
CASGLDHRGYTF
TGTGCTAGTGGTTTGGATCATAGGGGCTACACCTTC
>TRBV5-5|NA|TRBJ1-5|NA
CASSLAGAVNQPQHF
TGTGCCAGCAGCTTGGCAGGGGCGGTGAATCAGCCCCAGCATTTT
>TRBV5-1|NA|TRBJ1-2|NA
CASSPPPGYTF
TGCGCCAGCAGCCCCCCGCCTGGCTACACCTTC
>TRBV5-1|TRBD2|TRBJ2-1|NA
CASSLMLAGGRNEQFF
TGCGCCAGCAGCTTGATGCTAGCGGGAGGCCGCAATGAGCAGTTCTTC
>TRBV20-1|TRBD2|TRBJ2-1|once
CSASTGTSGNGGGNEQFF
TGCAGTGCTAGTACCGGGACTAGCGGGAATGGGGGTGGTAATGAGCAGTTCTTC
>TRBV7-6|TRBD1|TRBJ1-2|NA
CASSLLGQPTQVAF
TGTGCCAGCAGCTTGTTGGGACAGCCTACTCAGGTCGCCTTC
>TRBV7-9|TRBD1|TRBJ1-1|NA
CASSVQGADEAFF
TGTGCCAGCAGCGTACAGGGGGCGGATGAAGCTTTCTTT